This entry describes one T cell receptor (beta chain). As yet, its antigen is unknown. CDR1 is MNHEY, CDR2 SVGEGT, per germline. J gave up 7 bases and V 4 bases, and 6 bases lay outside the gene matches. This CDR3 region has 14 residues. This sample was taken from a study of regulatory T cells in long-lasting Graves disease. The authors built TCR beta libraries using iRepertoire HTBI primers and Arm-PCR of CDR3 regions. In the authors' methods: Identification across samples found fewer than 65 TRBV and around 15 TRBJ segments. Each CDR3 protein gets one entry after TCRdb re-called the multiplex PCR reads with MiXCR. V and J calls and clone size were set by TCRdb, not the authors. The data contain roughly 360,000 distinct CDR3 sequences, about 10% of them singletons. Broader study findings: Patients whose Graves' disease persisted exhibited lower TCR diversity than those newly diagnosed.

Noted time point: newly diagnosed GD, antithyroid drugs for less than 3 months. Scientists built the TCR library using RNA that was extracted from PBMCs. The same specimen was also included in a second study, on T cells in Graves' hyperthyroidism and ophthalmopathy.

The source is a woman younger than 30 with Graves disease. Here the sequenced sample was peripheral blood mononuclear cells (PBMCs), taken at new diagnosis, from a patient treated with antithyroid drugs. The gene calls are TRBV6-2 or TRBV6-3 and TRBJ1-5, with TRBD1 identical over 8 bases. CDR3 coding DNA: TGTGCCAGCAGTTGGACAGGGCGGAGGCAGCCCCAGCATTTT. Protein sequence: CASSWTGRRQPQHF.